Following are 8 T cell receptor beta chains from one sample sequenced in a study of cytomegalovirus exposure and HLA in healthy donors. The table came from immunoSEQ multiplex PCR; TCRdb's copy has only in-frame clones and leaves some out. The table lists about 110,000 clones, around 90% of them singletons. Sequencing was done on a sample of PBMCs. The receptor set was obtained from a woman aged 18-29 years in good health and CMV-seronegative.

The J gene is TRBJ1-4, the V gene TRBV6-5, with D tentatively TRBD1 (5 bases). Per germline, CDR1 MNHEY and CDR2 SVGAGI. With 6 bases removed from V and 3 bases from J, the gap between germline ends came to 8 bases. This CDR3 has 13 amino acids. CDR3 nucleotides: TGTGCCAGCAGGCAACAGGCTAATGAAAAACTGTTTTTT. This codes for CASRQQANEKLFF.

CDR3 DNA sequence: TGTGCCAGCAGACCGGGGACACCGAGGACTGAAGCTTTCTTT. This gives the protein CASRPGTPRTEAFF. The chain joins TRBV7-2 to TRBJ1-1; D may be TRBD1 (6 bases). CDR3 length equals 14 residues. Germline CDR1 is SGHTA and CDR2 is FQGNSA. Trimming cost V 6 bases and J 5 bases, with 16 bases left between them.

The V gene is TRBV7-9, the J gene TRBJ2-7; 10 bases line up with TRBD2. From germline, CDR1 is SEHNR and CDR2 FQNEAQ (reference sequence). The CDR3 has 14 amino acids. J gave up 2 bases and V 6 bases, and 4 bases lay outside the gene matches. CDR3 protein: CASRGGLAAYEQYF. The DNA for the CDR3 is TGTGCCAGCAGGGGAGGACTAGCGGCCTACGAGCAGTACTTC.

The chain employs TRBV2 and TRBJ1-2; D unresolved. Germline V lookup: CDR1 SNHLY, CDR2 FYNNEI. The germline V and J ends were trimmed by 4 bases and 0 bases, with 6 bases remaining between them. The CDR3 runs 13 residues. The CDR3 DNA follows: TGTGCCAGCAGTGTGGCGGCTAACTATGGCTACACCTTC. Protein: CASSVAANYGYTF. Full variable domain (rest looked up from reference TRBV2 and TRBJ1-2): EPEVTQTPSHQVTQMGQEVILRCVPISNHLYFYWYRQILGQKVEFLVSFYNNEISEKSEIFDDQFSVERPDGSNFTLKIRSTKLEDSAMYFCASSVAANYGYTFGSGTRLTVV.

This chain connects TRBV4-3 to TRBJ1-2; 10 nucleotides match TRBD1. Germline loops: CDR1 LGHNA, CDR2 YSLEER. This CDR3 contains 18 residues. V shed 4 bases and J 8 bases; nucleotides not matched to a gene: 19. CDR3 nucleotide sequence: TGCGCCAGCAGCCCCAGTTACGGGACAGGGGCGGTATGGGGCGGCTACACCTTC. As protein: CASSPSYGTGAVWGGYTF.

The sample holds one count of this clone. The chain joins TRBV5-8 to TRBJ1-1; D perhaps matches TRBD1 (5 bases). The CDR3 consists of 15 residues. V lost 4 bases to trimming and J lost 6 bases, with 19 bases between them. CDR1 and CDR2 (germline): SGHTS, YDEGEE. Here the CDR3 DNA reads TGTGCCAGCAGCCCGGGGGTAGGGAGTAAGGCTGAAGCTTTCTTT. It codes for CASSPGVGSKAEAFF.

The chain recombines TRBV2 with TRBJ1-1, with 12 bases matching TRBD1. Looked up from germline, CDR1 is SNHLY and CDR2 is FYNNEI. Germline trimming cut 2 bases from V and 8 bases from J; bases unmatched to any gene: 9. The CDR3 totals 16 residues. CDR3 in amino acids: CASSEIGGQGALEAFF. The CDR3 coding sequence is TGTGCCAGCAGTGAAATTGGGGGACAGGGGGCCCTGGAAGCTTTCTTT. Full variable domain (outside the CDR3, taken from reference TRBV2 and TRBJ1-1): EPEVTQTPSHQVTQMGQEVILRCVPISNHLYFYWYRQILGQKVEFLVSFYNNEISEKSEIFDDQFSVERPDGSNFTLKIRSTKLEDSAMYFCASSEIGGQGALEAFFGQGTRLTVV.

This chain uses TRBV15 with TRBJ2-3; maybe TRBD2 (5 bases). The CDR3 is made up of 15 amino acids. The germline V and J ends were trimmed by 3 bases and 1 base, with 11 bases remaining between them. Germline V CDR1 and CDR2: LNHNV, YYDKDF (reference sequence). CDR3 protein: CATSSRDSGTDTQYF. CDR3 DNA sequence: TGTGCCACCAGCAGCCGGGATTCGGGCACAGATACGCAGTATTTT.